Listed below are T cell receptor beta chains from one sample, sequenced in a study of blood T cell repertoires in COVID-19. TCRdb keeps only in-frame clones here, not all; method: immunoSEQ multiplex PCR. The sample lists 320,000 or so clones; 80% to 90% were seen once. The specimen sequenced was PBMCs or T cells enriched from blood (not recorded which). These receptors came from a man aged 25 to 40 who had recovered from COVID-19. CDR3s include the opening cysteine and the closing phenylalanine or tryptophan. A D gene is named only where the DNA matches it firmly. The size entry is marked missing in some rows and otherwise reads once, few, many or a size class.

clone_size	cdr3_length	v_call	j_call	d_call	cdr3_nt	cdr3_aa
.	13	TRBV9	TRBJ2-1	TRBD1	TGTGCCAGCAGCGTAGGGCAGGGGGATGAGCAGTTCTTC	CASSVGQGDEQFF
.	13	TRBV12-3/TRBV12-4	TRBJ2-7	.	TGTGCCAGCAGTTTCGGGGGGCTCTACGAGCAGTACTTC	CASSFGGLYEQYF
.	11	TRBV6-1	TRBJ2-1	.	TGTGCCAGCAGTGATCGGAATGAGCAGTTCTTC	CASSDRNEQFF
.	16	TRBV24-1	TRBJ1-2	TRBD1	TGTGCCACCAGTCCTCGGGAGGGACAGGGCGGATATGGCTACACCTTC	CATSPREGQGGYGYTF
.	16	TRBV11-2	TRBJ1-5	.	TGTGCCAGCAGCTTAGGTACTCGCGGGGGCAATCAGCCCCAGCATTTT	CASSLGTRGGNQPQHF
.	17	TRBV5-5	TRBJ2-3	TRBD2	TGTGCCAGCAGCGCCGGGACTAGCGGGGGGGCCGCAGATACGCAGTATTTT	CASSAGTSGGAADTQYF
.	19	TRBV5-1	TRBJ2-3	TRBD1	TGCGCCAGCAGCTCCAGGGGGCCCAGCTCACCCACACTTAGGAATACGCAGTATTTT	CASSSRGPSSPTLRNTQYF
.	13	TRBV6-5	TRBJ2-1	.	TGTGCCAGCAGTTCCAGTCCCCCCCATGAGCAGTTCTTC	CASSSSPPHEQFF
.	14	TRBV7-9	TRBJ1-2	.	TGTGCCAGCAGCTTCCAAGGGGGTAACTATGGCTACACCTTC	CASSFQGGNYGYTF
.	15	TRBV2	TRBJ2-2	TRBD2	TGTGCCAGCAGTGTCGGGGGGGGAGCCACCGGGGAGCTGTTTTTT	CASSVGGGATGELFF
.	13	TRBV5-1	TRBJ2-5	.	TGCGCCAGCAGCTTGAGTCAGGGAGAGACCCAGTACTTC	CASSLSQGETQYF
few	15	TRBV28	TRBJ1-4	TRBD1	TGTGCCAGCAGAACCCAAACGTCACAGGGGGAAAAACTGTTTTTT	CASRTQTSQGEKLFF
.	15	TRBV6-1	TRBJ1-5	.	TGTGCCAGCAGTGAAACGGATGGGAGCGGTCAGCCCCAGCATTTT	CASSETDGSGQPQHF
many	16	TRBV6-4	TRBJ2-3	TRBD2	TGTGCCAGCAGTGACTCGTCTAGCGGGGGTACAGATACGCAGTATTTT	CASSDSSSGGTDTQYF
.	12	TRBV6-5	TRBJ2-4	.	TGTGCCAGCAGATCCGGGACAACCATTCAGTACTTC	CASRSGTTIQYF
.	15	TRBV10-1	TRBJ1-1	TRBD1	TGCGCCAGCAGTGAGTCAGAGGGGGCCTACACTGAAGCTTTCTTT	CASSESEGAYTEAFF
.	17	TRBV5-1	TRBJ2-3	.	TGCGCCAGCAGCGCCTATCCGGGGTTAGGGAACACAGATACGCAGTATTTT	CASSAYPGLGNTDTQYF
.	16	TRBV6-5	TRBJ1-1	.	TGTGCCAGCAGTTACTCCCCCGGCGGGGGATTCACTGAAGCTTTCTTT	CASSYSPGGGFTEAFF
once	15	TRBV19	TRBJ2-7	TRBD1	TGTGCCAGTAGTATACGGGACAGGCCGACCTACGAGCAGTACTTC	CASSIRDRPTYEQYF
.	13	TRBV6-2/TRBV6-3	TRBJ2-5	.	TGTGCCAGCAGTTACTCGGCCCAGGGGTGGCAGTACTTC	CASSYSAQGWQYF
.	15	TRBV9	TRBJ2-2	TRBD1	TGTGCCAGCAGCGGCGGGACAGGGGAGCCCGGGGAGCTGTTTTTT	CASSGGTGEPGELFF
.	18	TRBV18	TRBJ1-3	TRBD1	TGTGCCAGCTCAGCCGGGACAGGAGGCTCCGACTCTGGAAACACCATATATTTT	CASSAGTGGSDSGNTIYF
.	16	TRBV2	TRBJ1-1	.	TGTGCCAGCAGTGCCCCCTATGGGGGCCCGAACACTGAAGCTTTCTTT	CASSAPYGGPNTEAFF
.	12	TRBV10-3	TRBJ1-2	.	TGTGCCACCCAGGGCAGTAAAGATGGCTACACCTTC	CATQGSKDGYTF
.	18	TRBV3-1/TRBV3-2	TRBJ1-1	.	TGTGCCAGCAGCCGAACGCCTAATCAGGACAGATCGAACACTGAAGCTTTCTTT	CASSRTPNQDRSNTEAFF
.	16	TRBV4-1	TRBJ1-1	.	TGCGCCAGCAGCCAGAGGGTCGTAGGGCCGGGGGCTGAAGCTTTCTTT	CASSQRVVGPGAEAFF
.	12	TRBV28	TRBJ2-2	.	TGTGCCAGCAGCCCCCGGGCCGGGGAGCTGTTTTTT	CASSPRAGELFF
.	14	TRBV28	TRBJ2-7	.	TGTGCCAGCAGTCGTATGCGGGGATCCTACGAGCAGTACTTC	CASSRMRGSYEQYF
.	13	TRBV19	TRBJ1-1	.	TGTGCCAGTAGTATGAGAGGGAACACTGAAGCTTTCTTT	CASSMRGNTEAFF
.	13	TRBV7-9	TRBJ1-2	.	TGTGCCAGCAGCTTAGCGCTAGGGAGTGGCTACACCTTC	CASSLALGSGYTF
.	15	TRBV18	TRBJ1-5	TRBD1	TGTGCCAGCTCACCCAGGGACAGGCGCAATCAGCCCCAGCATTTT	CASSPRDRRNQPQHF
.	16	TRBV28	TRBJ1-5	TRBD1	TGTGCCAGCAGTTCCCCCGGGACAGGGGGCCGACAGCCCCAGCATTTT	CASSSPGTGGRQPQHF
.	14	TRBV28	TRBJ1-5	TRBD1	TGTGCCAGCAGTTTAAACAGGGGGAATCAGCCCCAGCATTTT	CASSLNRGNQPQHF
.	19	TRBV3-1/TRBV3-2	TRBJ2-7	TRBD2	TGTGCCAGCAGCCAAGATCCCGGACTAGCGGGGAGGAGCTCCTACGAGCAGTACTTC	CASSQDPGLAGRSSYEQYF
many	15	TRBV5-1	TRBJ2-6	.	TGCGCCAGCAGCTTGGGGAGCTCTGGGGCCAACGTCCTGACTTTC	CASSLGSSGANVLTF
few	14	TRBV4-1	TRBJ2-7	TRBD1	TGCGCCAGCAGCCACCCGACAGGGCCCCACGAGCAGTACTTC	CASSHPTGPHEQYF
.	15	TRBV4-1	TRBJ2-2	.	TGCGCCAGCAGCCTTAGACTGCAACAGGTCGGGGAGCTGTTTTTT	CASSLRLQQVGELFF
few	15	TRBV14	TRBJ1-6	.	TGTGCCAGCAGCCCCTGGACAGACTTCAATTCACCCCTCCACTTT	CASSPWTDFNSPLHF
.	15	TRBV7-6	TRBJ1-2	TRBD1	TGTGCCAGCAGCGAAGCCGGGACAGGAGCCTATGGCTACACCTTC	CASSEAGTGAYGYTF
.	17	TRBV5-6	TRBJ1-2	.	TGTGCCAGCAGCCCCGAGGTCCGAGGCAGGGAGGACTATGGCTACACCTTC	CASSPEVRGREDYGYTF
.	15	TRBV2	TRBJ2-3	.	TGTGCCAGCAGTTTGAGGGTACTTAGCACAGATACGCAGTATTTT	CASSLRVLSTDTQYF
.	15	TRBV5-6	TRBJ1-5	.	TGTGCCAGCAGCTTGGGGCGGGGGGAACATCAGCCCCAGCATTTT	CASSLGRGEHQPQHF
.	13	TRBV19	TRBJ2-5	.	TGTGCCAGTAGTATATCGGGACAAGAGACCCAGTACTTC	CASSISGQETQYF
.	12	TRBV19	TRBJ2-7	.	TGTGCCAGTAGTCAGGGATTCTACGAGCAGTACTTC	CASSQGFYEQYF
.	11	TRBV30	TRBJ2-7	.	TGTGCCTGGAGTGCGGGCTACGAGCAGTACTTC	CAWSAGYEQYF
.	16	TRBV10-3	TRBJ2-1	TRBD2	TGTGCCATCAGTGACGAACTGGCGGGGGGCGATGATGAGCAGTTCTTC	CAISDELAGGDDEQFF
.	15	TRBV5-1	TRBJ2-2	TRBD2	TGCGCCAGCAGCTTCGGCGCGGGGGGTCCCGGGGAGCTGTTTTTT	CASSFGAGGPGELFF
.	13	TRBV27	TRBJ1-1	.	TGTGCCAGCAGTCCCTGGGGAGACGGTGAAGCTTTCTTT	CASSPWGDGEAFF
.	16	TRBV18	TRBJ2-7	TRBD2	TGTGCCAGCTCACCACCATGGGGACTAGCGACATACGAGCAGTACTTC	CASSPPWGLATYEQYF
.	15	TRBV27	TRBJ2-7	TRBD1	TGTGCCAGCAGTTATAACAGGGGGATACTCTACGAGCAGTACTTC	CASSYNRGILYEQYF
.	16	TRBV11-2	TRBJ1-1	.	TGTGCCAGCAGCTTAGAGGGGGGGGTCTTGAACACTGAAGCTTTCTTT	CASSLEGGVLNTEAFF
.	16	TRBV19	TRBJ1-2	TRBD1	TGTGCCAGTCCACTTAGACAGGGGACCCCGCGCTATGGCTACACCTTC	CASPLRQGTPRYGYTF
once	16	TRBV5-4	TRBJ2-3	TRBD2	TGTGCCAGCAGCTTGGCCGTTGGGACTACCACAGATACGCAGTATTTT	CASSLAVGTTTDTQYF
.	14	TRBV6-1	TRBJ1-1	.	TGTGCCAGCAGTGAAGCGGGGGGGAACACTGAAGCTTTCTTT	CASSEAGGNTEAFF
.	15	TRBV2	TRBJ1-5	.	TGTGCCAGCAGGACCCAGGCTGATAGCAATCAGCCCCAGCATTTT	CASRTQADSNQPQHF
once	15	TRBV15	TRBJ2-3	.	TGTGCCACCAGCAGGGGAGGTGAGGGGCCAGATACGCAGTATTTT	CATSRGGEGPDTQYF
.	18	TRBV4-1	TRBJ2-3	TRBD2	TGCGCCAGCAGCGGCCGTGGCGGGGGGCCAACTAGCACAGATACGCAGTATTTT	CASSGRGGGPTSTDTQYF
.	14	TRBV5-1	TRBJ2-7	TRBD2	TGCGCCAGCAGCTATAGCGGGGGGGCCGACGAGCAGTACTTC	CASSYSGGADEQYF
.	14	TRBV2	TRBJ1-1	.	TGTGCCAGCAGTGAAAGGACAGTGAACACTGAAGCTTTCTTT	CASSERTVNTEAFF
.	16	TRBV11-1	TRBJ1-1	.	TGTGCCAGCAGCTTAGCGCAATGGGGGCCGAACACTGAAGCTTTCTTT	CASSLAQWGPNTEAFF